The T cell receptor (beta chain) under discussion was sequenced for a study of regulatory T cells in long-lasting Graves disease (dated by TCRdb to about 2021). The study in broad terms: Persistent Graves' disease was defined as persistently positive TSH receptor autoantibodies together with antithyroid drug treatment for over 5 years. Peripheral blood TCR sequencing and RNA sequencing compared persistent Graves' disease patients with newly diagnosed Graves' disease patients. The study was registered as a clinical trial and conducted in China. A total of 35 or so samples were covered by TCR sequencing, comprising around 13 persistent and 20 newly diagnosed Graves' disease patients. Antithyroid drugs had been taken for about 9.7 years on average by persistent Graves' disease patients in the clinical cohort.

Library prep was done by multiplex PCR. The data were produced on an Illumina HiSeq 4000. TCR beta libraries were built with iRepertoire HTBI primers and Arm-PCR amplification of CDR3 regions. Before sequencing, the PCR products underwent gel purification. From the authors' description of their analysis: A total of under 80 TRBV and 14 TRBJ segments were identified across samples and were used for gene usage analysis of CDR3 amino acid clonotypes. COPE and FqMerger were used to merge the filtered high-quality paired reads into contigs. BLAST was used to align contigs to the IMGT TRBV, TRBD and TRBJ reference genes, and CDR3 was defined following IMGT. Any clonotype with a frequency above 0.1% was counted as a highly expanded clone. Shannon entropy served as the measure of repertoire diversity, while the Gini coefficient captured V-J evenness. Public clonotypes were defined as clonotypes shared by more than one individual. In TCRdb, the public reads were trimmed at Q25 with fastp and aligned with MiXCR, with productive beta chains retained. CDR3 protein sequences are deduplicated, and each keeps its most common genes and DNA. These V and J calls originate from TCRdb's pipeline instead of the authors' own analysis. Recorded for this sample are almost 350,000 distinct CDR3 sequences; roughly a fifth of them occurred a single time. The ten biggest clones cover about 29% of the sample.

This specimen's time point label, per the study, means: persistent/refractory GD, antithyroid drugs over 5 years with positive TRAb. For both TCR sequencing and RNA sequencing, RNA was extracted from PBMCs using TRIzol. Graves' disease was diagnosed according to American Thyroid Association guidelines. Recruitment of patients was carried out at an endocrinology department in Xi'an, China. Each patient gave approximately 10 milliliters of peripheral blood, collected in an EDTA anticoagulant tube. Ficoll Paque Plus density gradient separation was used to isolate PBMCs, and no additional T cell sorting was done. An Agilent 2100 Bioanalyzer and agarose gel were used to check RNA quality, while a NanoDrop 2000 measured RNA concentration. V is trimmed back by 3 bases and J by 3 bases, and the junction contains 3 bases that no gene match accounts for. The CDR3 holds 14 amino acids from the cysteine to the phenylalanine. The sequence is cut down to CDR3 DNA, 42 bases in frame from base 1. The germline V gene provides CDR1 ENHRY and CDR2 SYGVKD.

What the authors observed across the whole study: Only peripheral blood was studied, because thyroid tissue, the primary lesion, was inaccessible. The authors noted that the small sample size was a limitation that may lower accuracy. Persistent disease showed preferential use of TRBV28, TRBJ1-2 and TRBJ2-5, whereas newly diagnosed disease favored TRBV20-1 and TRBJ2-1. A larger number of public clonotypes was shared among persistent patients (approximately 3,000) than among newly diagnosed patients (about 990). Persistent Graves' disease patients showed lower TCR Shannon entropy and fewer highly expanded clones than newly diagnosed patients, suggesting clonal expansion. Sequencing and analysis were limited to the TCR beta chain.

In regard to this clonotype: No antigen is known for it. Base quality data are lacking; no much larger clone is found one base away.

Sequences were derived from peripheral blood mononuclear cells (PBMCs), sampled when the disease was refractory, from a patient treated with antithyroid drugs. The sequence came from a female donor with Graves disease. The sequence joins TRBV10-3 to TRBJ1-1; TRBD1 lines up with 8 middle nucleotides. At the DNA level, the sequence is TGTGCCATCAGTGACTCGGACAGGGACACTGAAGCTTTCTTT. This is translated as CAISDSDRDTEAFF.